One sample yielded the 20 T cell receptor beta chains listed below, sequenced in a study of shared T cell receptors in the human thymus. The repertoire was sequenced with immunoSEQ multiplex PCR; TCRdb's copy has only in-frame clones and lacks some. The sample includes 450,000 to 650,000 clones, approximately 80% of them seen just once. The data were also submitted as part of a second study, on human thymus T cells.

Sequencing was performed on thymocytes. The origin of the receptors is a boy in the first two years of life with a congenital heart defect.

This chain connects TRBV9 to TRBJ2-7; TRBD2 matches at 14 bases. Germline V gene data show CDR1 as SGDLS and CDR2 as YYNGEE. The CDR3 runs to 19 residues. The ends lost 4 bases at V and 5 bases at J; junction bases unmatched: 17. The CDR3, as DNA: TGTGCCAGCAGCCCCTCCTACACCGGGACTAGCGGGAGTATCCACGAGCAGTACTTC. Its protein product is CASSPSYTGTSGSIHEQYF.

The chain carries TRBV11-1 and TRBJ2-3; 10 nucleotides align to TRBD2. CDR3 size: 17 residues. V trimming: 4 bases; J trimming: 0 bases; junction bases outside the gene matches: 7. Germline lookup yields CDR1 SGHAT and CDR2 FQDESV (reference sequence). The CDR3 DNA sequence: TGTGCCAGCAGCTCCGAGACTAGCGGGTGGAGCACAGATACGCAGTATTTT. Its protein is CASSSETSGWSTDTQYF.

The chain couples TRBV5-1 to TRBJ2-1; 7 nucleotides match TRBD2. Trimming removed 7 bases from V and 5 bases from J; junction bases left unmatched: 6. Germline loops: CDR1 SGHRS, CDR2 YFSETQ. This CDR3 has 13 amino acids. This CDR3 reads CASGRGGNNEQFF. DNA for the CDR3: TGCGCCAGCGGGAGGGGAGGAAACAATGAGCAGTTCTTC.

The CDR3 protein is CASSFLSGTDTQYF. The DNA for the CDR3 is TGTGCCAGCAGCTTCCTTAGCGGCACAGATACGCAGTATTTT. The chain joins TRBV11-3 to TRBJ2-3; D might be TRBD2 (5 bases). The V end lost 3 bases, the J end lost 1 base, and 8 bases lay between the germline ends. CDR3 length equals 14 residues. Per germline, CDR1 SGHNT and CDR2 YENEEA.

Written as DNA, the CDR3 is TGTGCCAGCAGCCCAGGGGACAGGGACTACCGACGCCGAGAGCAGTACTTC. This encodes CASSPGDRDYRRREQYF. The chain has TRBV7-9 and TRBJ2-7; TRBD1 agrees at 9 bases. The CDR3 runs 17 residues. Trimming at V came to 5 bases and at J to 7 bases, leaving 18 bases not matched to a gene. Germline-derived CDR1 and CDR2 are SEHNR and FQNEAQ (reference sequence).

This clone was seen only once. The chain carries TRBV4-3 and TRBJ2-5; TRBD2 aligns across 7 bases. Germline V gives CDR1 LGHNA, CDR2 YSLEER. The CDR3 consists of 16 residues. After removal of 1 base from V and 5 bases from J, the junction contained 10 bases not matched to a gene. CDR3 coding DNA: TGCGCCAGCAGCCAAGGACTAGCACTAGAGGGGGAGACCCAGTACTTC. Translating it yields CASSQGLALEGETQYF.

The CDR3 bases are TGTGCCAGCAGCTTAGATCGCGGGAATAACTATGGCTACACCTTC. Its protein product is CASSLDRGNNYGYTF. This chain uses TRBV11-3 with TRBJ1-2; no firm D call. Trimming cost V 0 bases and J 1 base, with 9 bases left between them. The germline V gene encodes CDR1 SGHNT and CDR2 YENEEA. The CDR3 has 15 residues.

The J gene is TRBJ2-7, the V gene TRBV18; 11 nucleotides match TRBD2. The V gene end was trimmed by 3 bases and the J gene end by 0 bases; junction bases not matched to a gene: 4. This CDR3 is built from 16 residues. In germline, CDR1 is KGHSH, CDR2 LQKENI. The CDR3 DNA is TGTGCCAGCTCACCTCCGGGACTAGCGGTCTCCTACGAGCAGTACTTC. Protein: CASSPPGLAVSYEQYF.

V and J are TRBV27 and TRBJ1-1; D is perhaps TRBD1 (6 bases). CDR1 and CDR2 (germline): MNHEY, SMNVEV (reference sequence). The CDR3 length is 13 residues. V shed 4 bases and J shed 3 bases, with 9 bases lying between them. The CDR3 DNA reads TGTGCCAGCAGTTCCCGACAGGACACTGAAGCTTTCTTT. Translation: CASSSRQDTEAFF.

The J gene is TRBJ2-5, the V gene TRBV6-1; D might be TRBD1 (6 bases). The end of the DNA is better explained by TRBJ2-7, so the J call may be wrong. The CDR3 spans 14 residues. Germline CDR1 MNHNS, CDR2 SASEGT. The CDR3 DNA reads TGTGCCAGCAGTGTCCGGACAGCCTCCTACGAGCAGTACTTC. This translates into CASSVRTASYEQYF.

The chain links TRBV18 to TRBJ2-1; 9 bases match TRBD1. V shed 4 bases and J 4 bases; nucleotides not matched to a gene: 8. CDR1 and CDR2 (germline): KGHSH, LQKENI. This CDR3 is built from 16 residues. The CDR3 reads CASSLMDRGKYNEQFF. Here the CDR3 DNA reads TGTGCCAGCTCACTGATGGACAGGGGAAAATACAATGAGCAGTTCTTC.

This clone was found a few times. This chain uses TRBV5-8 with TRBJ1-5, with D perhaps TRBD1 (6 bases). V lost 5 bases and J lost 5, with 17 bases in between. This CDR3 is built from 15 residues. CDR1 is SGHTS, CDR2 YDEGEE, per germline. The CDR3 reads CASSPGRGKDQPQHF. CDR3 bases: TGTGCCAGCAGTCCCGGCAGGGGAAAAGATCAGCCCCAGCATTTT.

The gene calls are TRBV28 and TRBJ1-1; D is possibly TRBD1 (6 bases). In germline, CDR1 is MDHEN, CDR2 SYDVKM. This CDR3 is built from 14 residues. V was cut by 6 bases and J by 4 bases, with 15 bases left in between. DNA of the CDR3: TGTGCCAGCAGCCGACACAGGGATGCCACTGAAGCTTTCTTT. This sequence encodes CASSRHRDATEAFF.

V gene TRBV6-5 combines with J gene TRBJ2-7, with TRBD1 as a possible D gene (5 bases). V shed 0 bases and J shed 7 bases, with 19 bases lying between them. From germline, CDR1 is MNHEY and CDR2 SVGAGI. This CDR3 is 16 amino acids long. CDR3 residues: CASSYSPGPFMGEQYF. The CDR3 nucleotides read TGTGCCAGCAGTTACTCACCAGGGCCCTTCATGGGGGAGCAGTACTTC.

The V gene is TRBV7-2, the J gene TRBJ1-6, with 7 bases that match TRBD1. Germline V gene sequence: CDR1 SGHTA, CDR2 FQGNSA. Losses at the gene ends were 4 bases for V and 10 bases for J; bases not matched to a gene: 7. This CDR3 spans 14 amino acids. Here the CDR3 DNA reads TGTGCCAGCAGCTCGACAGGGAGTGGGTCACCCCTCCACTTT. Its translation is CASSSTGSGSPLHF.

The chain carries TRBV5-5 and TRBJ1-1; D ambiguous. Germline-derived CDR1 and CDR2 are SGHKS and YYEKEE (reference sequence). The CDR3 has 14 residues. V was shortened by 0 bases and J by 3 bases, with 9 bases between the two germline ends. The CDR3: CASSLDRVDTEAFF. The CDR3 DNA follows: TGTGCCAGCAGCTTGGACCGGGTGGACACTGAAGCTTTCTTT.

The V and J genes are TRBV7-9 and TRBJ2-3; 12 positions agree with TRBD2. Germline lookup yields CDR1 SEHNR and CDR2 FQNEAQ (reference sequence). After removal of 2 bases from V and 6 bases from J, the junction contained 9 bases not matched to a gene. This CDR3 comprises 17 residues. CDR3 sequence: CASSLQGLAGVRDTQYF. The CDR3 region has the DNA TGTGCCAGCAGCTTACAGGGACTAGCGGGTGTCAGGGATACGCAGTATTTT.

This chain links TRBV9 with TRBJ2-1, with 8 positions matching TRBD2. The germline V gene has CDR1 SGDLS and CDR2 YYNGEE. Trimming cost V 0 bases and J 2 bases; bases outside gene matches: 4. This CDR3 comprises 16 residues. This CDR3 is CASSVDGGGPYNEQFF. DNA for the CDR3: TGTGCCAGCAGCGTAGACGGGGGGGGCCCCTACAATGAGCAGTTCTTC.

The chain couples TRBV11-3 to TRBJ2-1, with D hard to call. The CDR3 runs to 15 residues. Germline values: CDR1 SGHNT, CDR2 YENEEA. Trimming removed 2 bases from V and 3 bases from J, with 11 bases in between. The CDR3 sequence: CASSLRRRRYNEQFF. DNA for the CDR3: TGTGCCAGCAGCTTAAGGCGGCGACGCTACAATGAGCAGTTCTTC.

The genes are TRBV27 and TRBJ2-2; 14 bases are a match to TRBD2. Germline V gene data show CDR1 as MNHEY and CDR2 as SMNVEV (reference sequence). This CDR3 contains 18 residues. The V segment lost 5 bases and the J segment 2 bases; nucleotides outside the gene matches: 7. The CDR3 DNA sequence: TGTGCCAGCAGTCTCGGACTAGCGGGAGGACCTAACACCGGGGAGCTGTTTTTT. The encoded protein is CASSLGLAGGPNTGELFF.